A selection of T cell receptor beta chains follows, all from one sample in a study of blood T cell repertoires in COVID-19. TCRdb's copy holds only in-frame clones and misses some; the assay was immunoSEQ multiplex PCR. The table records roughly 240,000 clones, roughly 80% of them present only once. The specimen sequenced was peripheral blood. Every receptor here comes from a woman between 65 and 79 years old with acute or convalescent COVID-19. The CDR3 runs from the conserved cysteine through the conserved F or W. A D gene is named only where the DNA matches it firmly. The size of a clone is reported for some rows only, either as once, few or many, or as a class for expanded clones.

CASSEGALNTEAFF	TGTGCCAGCAGTGAAGGGGCATTGAACACTGAAGCTTTCTTT	.	TRBJ1-1	.	TRBV2	14
CASSQEGGVETQYF	TGTGCCAGCAGCCAAGAAGGGGGAGTAGAGACCCAGTACTTC	.	TRBJ2-5	.	TRBV3-1/TRBV3-2	14
CASSYRQGALGSPLHF	TGTGCCAGCAGTTACCGACAGGGGGCATTGGGGTCACCCCTCCACTTT	TRBD1	TRBJ1-6	.	TRBV6-6	16
CASSLPGNTIYF	TGTGCCAGCAGTTTGCCGGGAAACACCATATATTTT	.	TRBJ1-3	.	TRBV5-8	12
CASSPRLAGSTDTQYF	TGTGCCAGCTCACCGAGACTAGCGGGGTCCACAGATACGCAGTATTTT	TRBD2	TRBJ2-3	.	TRBV18	16
CASSSLSGVSGNTIYF	TGTGCCAGCAGCTCCCTGTCCGGGGTCTCTGGAAACACCATATATTTT	.	TRBJ1-3	.	TRBV7-6	16
CASSLGGGQGKGGYTF	TGTGCCAGCAGCTTAGGCGGAGGACAGGGTAAAGGTGGCTACACCTTC	TRBD1	TRBJ1-2	.	TRBV7-2	16
CATSDPGQGIYGYTF	TGTGCCACCAGTGACCCGGGACAGGGAATCTATGGCTACACCTTC	TRBD1	TRBJ1-2	.	TRBV24-1	15
CASIGVPNTEAFF	TGTGCCAGCATAGGGGTCCCGAACACTGAAGCTTTCTTT	.	TRBJ1-1	once	TRBV3-1/TRBV3-2	13
CASSQEPRIANTEAFF	TGTGCCAGCAGCCAAGAGCCGAGGATCGCAAACACTGAAGCTTTCTTT	.	TRBJ1-1	.	TRBV3-1/TRBV3-2	16
CASSLRLGAGLYNEQFF	TGTGCCAGCAGTCTTAGGTTAGGAGCGGGGCTCTACAATGAGCAGTTCTTC	TRBD2	TRBJ2-1	.	TRBV7-7	17
CASSLEGTGGNQPQHF	TGTGCCAGCAGTTTAGAAGGGACAGGGGGCAATCAGCCCCAGCATTTT	TRBD1	TRBJ1-5	.	TRBV27	16
CASRKTDSSQNIQYF	TGTGCCAGCAGGAAGACGGACAGCTCCCAAAACATTCAGTACTTC	.	TRBJ2-4	.	TRBV2	15
CASSSRALTSGSTDTQYF	TGTGCCAGCAGCTCCCGCGCCTTGACTAGCGGGAGCACAGATACGCAGTATTTT	TRBD2	TRBJ2-3	.	TRBV7-8	18
CASSLAKGGLTEAFF	TGCGCCAGCAGCTTGGCTAAAGGGGGTCTCACTGAAGCTTTCTTT	.	TRBJ1-1	.	TRBV5-1	15
CASSEQGRLDQPQHF	TGTGCCAGCAGCGAACAGGGGCGCCTGGATCAGCCCCAGCATTTT	TRBD1	TRBJ1-5	.	TRBV5-4	15
CSASGVDREQPQHF	TGCAGTGCCAGTGGAGTGGACAGGGAACAGCCCCAGCATTTT	TRBD1	TRBJ1-5	.	TRBV20-1	14